This T cell receptor (beta chain) was documented in a study of control samples from healthy donors and cancer patients. Points on this clone: The sample has other DNA sequences that encode this CDR3 too.

Clones were read by immunoSEQ multiplex PCR, and TCRdb kept only the in-frame ones, dropping some. The sample contains approximately 170,000 clones, 92% of which appear only once. The germline V gene encodes CDR1 MNHEY and CDR2 SVGAGI. The length of the CDR3 is 13 residues. V shed 4 bases and J shed 8 bases, with 14 bases lying between them. This TCR came from a woman aged 30 to 39 in good health. J is TRBJ1-1 and V is TRBV6-5; D remains unclear. The specimen was blood. The CDR3 reads CASSLLGRTEAFF. DNA for the CDR3: TGTGCCAGCAGTTTATTAGGGAGGACCGAAGCTTTCTTT.